Below, one T cell receptor (beta chain) is given with its context. The data are from a study of blood T cell repertoires in COVID-19. Study overall: The United States, Italy and Spain provided the acute and convalescent COVID-19 samples. Sample material is recorded as cDNA or gDNA derived from T cells, B-cell-depleted T cells, or PBMCs.

In the source study's methods: Amplification from reference gene primers served as the basis for estimated nucleated cell counts. Measured with immunoSEQ multiplex PCR; TCRdb has only the in-frame clones, and not every one. V, J and clone size are those of that table, while D and trimming were read from the DNA. The sample has around 220,000 clones; roughly 84% are singletons. Looked up from germline, CDR1 is LNHDA and CDR2 is SQIVND (reference sequence). This CDR3 is 13 amino acids long. V was pared by 5 bases and J by 4 bases, with 8 bases between. The receptor was derived from a man aged 35-49 years with active or convalescent COVID-19. The source material was peripheral blood. This rearrangement joins TRBV19 to TRBJ1-4; D is ambiguous. CDR3 residues: CASSHRGNEKLFF. The CDR3 DNA sequence: TGTGCCAGTAGTCATCGAGGTAATGAAAAACTGTTTTTT. The full variable domain, rest sourced from reference TRBV19 and TRBJ1-4, is DGGITQSPKYLFRKEGQNVTLSCEQNLNHDAMYWYRQDPGQGLRLIYYSQIVNDFQKGDIAEGYSVSREKKESFPLTVTSAQKNPTAFYLCASSHRGNEKLFFGSGTQLSVL.